The 27 T cell receptor beta chains reported below all come from one sample, sequenced in a study of blood T cell repertoires in COVID-19. Sequencing was performed with immunoSEQ multiplex PCR; in TCRdb, only in-frame clones are kept and a portion is missing. Of roughly 120,000 clones listed, approximately 80% are singletons. Sequences were obtained from peripheral blood. Receptors were obtained from a man in his 70s with active or convalescent COVID-19.

The chain uses TRBV18 and TRBJ1-2; D perhaps matches TRBD1 (6 bases). In germline, CDR1 is KGHSH, CDR2 LQKENI. The CDR3 contains 13 residues. Trimming took off 2 bases at V and 8 bases at J, with 12 bases between the two ends. The CDR3 loop reads CASSPIPGDGYTF. In DNA, the CDR3 is TGTGCCAGCTCACCAATCCCAGGGGACGGCTACACCTTC.

V is TRBV18 and J is TRBJ2-7; 9 nucleotides agree with TRBD1. The CDR3 totals 13 residues. The V gene end was trimmed by 3 bases and the J gene end by 6 bases; junction bases not matched to a gene: 3. In germline, CDR1 is KGHSH, CDR2 LQKENI. The CDR3 DNA sequence: TGTGCCAGCTCACCTCCGGGACAGGGCGAGCAGTACTTC. Protein sequence: CASSPPGQGEQYF. The full variable domain, with the rest looked up from reference TRBV18 and TRBJ2-7, is NAGVMQNPRHLVRRRGQEARLRCSPMKGHSHVYWYRQLPEEGLKFMVYLQKENIIDESGMPKERFSAEFPKEGPSILRIQQVVRGDSAAYFCASSPPGQGEQYFGPGTRLTVT.

The V gene is TRBV5-1, the J gene TRBJ2-3; 7 bases line up with TRBD2. The germline gives CDR1 SGHRS, CDR2 YFSETQ. The CDR3 length is 14 residues. V shed 4 bases, J shed 6 bases, and the junction held 8 bases outside the gene matches. This CDR3 reads CASSRGDLLDTQYF. The CDR3 nucleotides are TGCGCCAGCAGCCGGGGGGACCTCTTGGATACGCAGTATTTT.

The chain links TRBV6-1 to TRBJ2-1; D possibly corresponds to TRBD2 (5 bases). V was pared by 3 bases and J by 1 base, with 10 bases between. Germline values: CDR1 MNHNS, CDR2 SASEGT. This CDR3 has 15 residues. The CDR3: CASSDTGDSYNEQFF. CDR3 in DNA: TGTGCCAGCAGTGATACCGGGGATTCCTACAATGAGCAGTTCTTC.

This clone was found once. V gene TRBV6-6 combines with J gene TRBJ2-6; the D gene is possibly TRBD1 (5 bases). The CDR3 is 15 residues long. Trimming left V 2 bases short and J 1 base short, with 6 bases between. Germline CDR1 reads MNHNY; CDR2 reads SVGAGI (reference sequence). The CDR3 nucleotides read TGTGCCAGCAGTTACAGGGGATCTGGGGCCAACGTCCTGACTTTC. Its protein product is CASSYRGSGANVLTF.

The J gene is TRBJ2-1, the V gene TRBV9, with D possibly TRBD2 on 6 matching bases. The CDR3 sequence is 16 residues long. The germline V and J ends were trimmed by 1 base and 6 bases, with 17 bases remaining between them. Looked up from germline, CDR1 is SGDLS and CDR2 is YYNGEE. CDR3 residues: CASSVIPGGGINEQFF. As DNA, the CDR3 is TGTGCCAGCAGCGTAATTCCCGGGGGTGGGATCAATGAGCAGTTCTTC.

CDR3 bases: TGTGCCAGCAGCCTGTCGGGGGGGGCAAGCTATGGCTACACCTTC. This translates into CASSLSGGASYGYTF. The rearrangement joins TRBV27 to TRBJ1-2, with TRBD1 as a possible D gene (6 bases). Looked up from germline, CDR1 is MNHEY and CDR2 is SMNVEV (reference sequence). V lost 6 bases, J lost 4 bases, and 18 bases lay in between. The CDR3 runs to 15 residues.

The chain couples TRBV18 to TRBJ2-2; TRBD2 might be the D (6 bases). Germline CDR1 is KGHSH and CDR2 is LQKENI. The CDR3 has 16 amino acids. Trimming stripped 1 base from V and 4 bases from J, with 13 bases between. In DNA form, the CDR3 reads TGTGCCAGCTCACCACAGCCCATGGGGGGCACCGGGGAGCTGTTTTTT. It specifies CASSPQPMGGTGELFF.

The chain is built from TRBV5-5 and TRBJ2-7; 10 bases match TRBD2. The CDR3 length is 16 residues. After removal of 0 bases from V and 3 bases from J, the junction contained 6 bases not matched to a gene. Germline lookup yields CDR1 SGHKS and CDR2 YYEKEE (reference sequence). DNA for the CDR3: TGTGCCAGCAGCTTGGGACTAGCGGGCGTCTACTACGAGCAGTACTTC. Residues: CASSLGLAGVYYEQYF.

The chain couples TRBV29-1 to TRBJ2-7; D might be TRBD2 (5 bases). Germline assignment: CDR1 SQVTM and CDR2 ANQGSEA. There are 13 residues in the CDR3. Trimming shortened V by 4 bases and J by 2 bases, and 12 bases separated the two germline ends. The CDR3, as DNA: TGCAGCGTTGGCGAGGGTGCAGCCTACGAGCAGTACTTC. Translating it yields CSVGEGAAYEQYF.

The chain couples TRBV5-1 to TRBJ2-7, with D maybe TRBD1 (6 bases). V lost 2 bases and J 2 bases, leaving 11 bases between the germline ends. CDR1 is SGHRS and CDR2 is YFSETQ in the germline V gene. The CDR3 spans 14 residues. CDR3 loop: CASSLIGQTYEQYF. The CDR3 nucleotides read TGCGCCAGCAGCTTAATCGGACAGACCTACGAGCAGTACTTC.

The rearrangement joins TRBV3-1 (or the pseudogene TRBV3-2) to TRBJ1-1, with D possibly matching TRBD1 (6 bases). Per germline, CDR1 LGHDT and CDR2 YNNKEL (reference sequence). V shed 4 bases and J shed 9 bases, with 12 bases lying between them. CDR3 size: 12 residues. CDR3 amino acids: CASSPDSAKAFF. The DNA of the CDR3 is TGTGCCAGCAGCCCGGACAGCGCTAAAGCTTTCTTT.

The chain is built from TRBV14 and TRBJ2-1, with 9 positions matching TRBD2. Per the germline V gene, CDR1 is SGHDN and CDR2 is FVKESK. V gave up 4 bases and J gave up 8 bases; unmatched junction bases: 12. This CDR3 contains 16 residues. CDR3 bases: TGTGCCAGCAGCCCGATTGGCGGGGGGGCTGGGGATGAGCAGTTCTTC. Translating gives CASSPIGGGAGDEQFF.

The chain uses TRBV10-3 and TRBJ2-5; TRBD1 matches 9 bases. The CDR3 is made up of 15 amino acids. V trimming: 10 bases; J trimming: 5 bases; junction bases outside the gene matches: 14. Germline V gene sequence: CDR1 ENHRY, CDR2 SYGVKD. The DNA for the CDR3 is TGTGCCAGTCGCCGGGACAGGGCCGAGGGGGAGACCCAGTACTTC. It specifies CASRRDRAEGETQYF.

The V call is TRBV29-1, the J call TRBJ2-5; the D gene is possibly TRBD1 (6 bases). Germline V gives CDR1 SQVTM, CDR2 ANQGSEA. The CDR3 has 12 residues. Between the trimmed V and J ends, which lost 6 bases and 4 bases, there was a span of 12 bases. The CDR3 nucleotides are TGCAGCGTGGGCAGGGGTTTAGAGACCCAGTACTTC. Its translation: CSVGRGLETQYF.

This clone has only one observation. V is TRBV5-1 and J is TRBJ2-7; the match to TRBD2 covers 9 bases. This CDR3 is 16 amino acids long. V shed 1 base, J shed 7 bases, and the junction held 12 bases outside the gene matches. The germline V gene encodes CDR1 SGHRS and CDR2 YFSETQ. CDR3 amino acids: CASSLLLAGGFWEQYF. The CDR3 nucleotides read TGCGCCAGCAGCTTGTTACTGGCGGGAGGGTTTTGGGAGCAGTACTTC.

V is TRBV5-1 and J is TRBJ2-2; 8 positions match TRBD1. The germline CDR1 and CDR2 sequences are SGHRS and YFSETQ. The CDR3 runs 15 residues. V lost 4 bases, J lost 4 bases, and 6 bases stayed unmatched. The CDR3 DNA reads TGCGCCAGCAGCGGACAGGGTATGGGCACCGGGGAGCTGTTTTTT. As protein: CASSGQGMGTGELFF.

This sequence joins TRBV9 and TRBJ1-2; 7 nucleotides line up with TRBD1. The V segment lost 0 bases and the J segment 6 bases; nucleotides outside the gene matches: 5. The germline V gene has CDR1 SGDLS and CDR2 YYNGEE. This CDR3 is built from 14 residues. CDR3 DNA sequence: TGTGCCAGCAGCGTAGCTCGACAGGGAGATGGCTACACCTTC. Its translation: CASSVARQGDGYTF.

The chain employs TRBV21-1 and TRBJ2-7; the table's TRBD1 call for D was not verified on the DNA. TRBV21-1 is deemed a pseudogene. The CDR3 extends over 15 amino acids. The CDR3 region is CASSKDGASSYEQYF. The CDR3 nucleotides are TGTGCCAGCAGCAAAGATGGGGCCAGCTCCTACGAGCAGTACTTC.

As for this clone: At one boundary the junction diverges from the germline segment, which might be a read error. The chain joins TRBV6-1 to TRBJ1-2, with TRBD1 matching over 12 bases. The CDR3 runs to 14 residues. CDR1 is MNHNS and CDR2 is SASEGT in the germline V gene. For the CDR3, the DNA is TGTGCCAGCATTGAAACCGGGACAGGGGGCGGCTACACCTTC. Its translation is CASIETGTGGGYTF.

The CDR3 here is CASSTPPWGTSGKETQYF. The CDR3 DNA reads as TGTGCCAGTAGTACCCCCCCCTGGGGGACTAGCGGGAAAGAGACCCAGTACTTC. The chain links TRBV19 to TRBJ2-5; 13 nucleotides agree with TRBD2. Per germline, CDR1 LNHDA and CDR2 SQIVND (reference sequence). The trim removed 4 bases at V and 3 bases at J, leaving 11 bases unmatched. The length of the CDR3 is 18 residues.

This clone was seen once. This chain uses TRBV29-1 with TRBJ2-5, with a tentative D call TRBD2 (5 bases). The CDR3 covers 13 residues. The V end lost 4 bases, the J end lost 5 bases, and 14 bases lay between the germline ends. Germline CDR1 reads SQVTM; CDR2 reads ANQGSEA. In nucleotides, the CDR3 is TGCAGCGTTGTGATCGCGGGTCGGGAGACCCAGTACTTC. Residues: CSVVIAGRETQYF. The entire variable domain, with the rest obtained from reference TRBV29-1 and TRBJ2-5, is as follows: SAVISQKPSRDICQRGTSLTIQCQVDSQVTMMFWYRQQPGQSLTLIATANQGSEATYESGFVIDKFPISRPNLTFSTLTVSNMSPEDSSIYLCSVVIAGRETQYFGPGTRLLVL.

The V and J genes are TRBV29-1 and TRBJ1-1; the match to TRBD1 covers 7 bases. V shed 3 bases and J 1 base; nucleotides not matched to a gene: 2. This CDR3 spans 13 amino acids. The germline V gene encodes CDR1 SQVTM and CDR2 ANQGSEA. The CDR3 reads CSVEGQQNTEAFF. The CDR3 DNA reads as TGCAGCGTTGAGGGACAGCAGAACACTGAAGCTTTCTTT.

The rearrangement links TRBV14 to TRBJ1-3, with 7 bases aligning to TRBD1. The CDR3 is 16 residues long. From germline, CDR1 is SGHDN and CDR2 FVKESK. Germline trimming cut 1 base from V and 2 bases from J; bases unmatched to any gene: 5. The CDR3 loop is CASSQAEGAAGNTIYF. Here the CDR3 DNA reads TGTGCCAGCAGCCAAGCGGAGGGGGCGGCTGGAAACACCATATATTTT.

CDR3 loop: CASSLAPGQGGEQYF. Written as DNA, the CDR3 is TGCGCCAGCAGCTTAGCGCCGGGACAGGGAGGAGAGCAGTACTTC. This sequence joins TRBV5-1 and TRBJ2-7; 9 nucleotides agree with TRBD1. V lost 2 bases, J lost 7 bases, and 10 bases stayed unmatched. The CDR3 totals 15 residues. In germline, CDR1 is SGHRS, CDR2 YFSETQ.

V and J are TRBV2 and TRBJ2-2; weak D call: TRBD1 (6 bases). Trimming shortened V by 4 bases and J by 1 base, and 7 bases separated the two germline ends. Germline V gives CDR1 SNHLY, CDR2 FYNNEI. This CDR3 contains 14 residues. CDR3 in amino acids: CASSVGQNTGELFF. The CDR3 region has the DNA TGTGCCAGCAGTGTGGGACAGAACACCGGGGAGCTGTTTTTT.

The CDR3 protein is CASSLGVYNEQFF. The CDR3 DNA sequence: TGTGCCAGCAGTTTAGGCGTCTACAATGAGCAGTTCTTC. The chain couples TRBV12-3 or TRBV12-4 to TRBJ2-1; D is ambiguous. V was clipped by 1 base and J by 3 bases, with 4 bases between them. The CDR3 loop spans 13 amino acids.